One sample yielded the 3 T cell receptor beta chains listed below, sequenced in a study of OX40 agonist ivuxolimab in advanced cancers. This table comes from immunoSEQ multiplex PCR, and its TCRdb copy is limited to in-frame clones, with some not included. The sample consists of about 65,000 clones, around 90% of them appearing once. This specimen was CD4+ or CD8+ T cells sorted from blood, taken in a trial of the OX40 agonist ivuxolimab. These receptors came from an adult with an advanced solid tumor such as melanoma, head and neck, liver or kidney cancer.

This rearrangement joins TRBV5-1 to TRBJ2-7; TRBD2 matches at 12 bases. This CDR3 contains 16 residues. After removal of 5 bases from V and 7 bases from J, the junction contained 13 bases not matched to a gene. The germline V gene has CDR1 SGHRS and CDR2 YFSETQ. CDR3 loop: CASRMTSGGSYGEQYF. CDR3 sequence (DNA): TGCGCCAGCAGGATGACTAGCGGGGGTTCCTATGGGGAGCAGTACTTC.

The chain uses TRBV7-9 and TRBJ2-7, with D possibly matching TRBD2 (6 bases). Germline CDR1 reads SEHNR; CDR2 reads FQNEAQ (reference sequence). This CDR3 region has 15 residues. V was trimmed by 5 bases and J by 0 bases, leaving 14 bases between them. The CDR3 sequence is CASSPTSPSSYEQYF. CDR3 in DNA: TGTGCCAGCAGCCCCACTAGCCCGAGCTCCTACGAGCAGTACTTC.

This clone has only a few counts. The gene calls are TRBV25-1 and TRBJ1-2, with D possibly matching TRBD1 (5 bases). The CDR3 length is 13 residues. V lost 8 bases to trimming and J lost 5 bases, with 15 bases between them. Germline lookup yields CDR1 MGHDK and CDR2 SYGVNS. The CDR3 is CASHGTEVYGYTF. The CDR3 DNA sequence: TGTGCCAGCCACGGGACCGAAGTGTATGGCTACACCTTC.